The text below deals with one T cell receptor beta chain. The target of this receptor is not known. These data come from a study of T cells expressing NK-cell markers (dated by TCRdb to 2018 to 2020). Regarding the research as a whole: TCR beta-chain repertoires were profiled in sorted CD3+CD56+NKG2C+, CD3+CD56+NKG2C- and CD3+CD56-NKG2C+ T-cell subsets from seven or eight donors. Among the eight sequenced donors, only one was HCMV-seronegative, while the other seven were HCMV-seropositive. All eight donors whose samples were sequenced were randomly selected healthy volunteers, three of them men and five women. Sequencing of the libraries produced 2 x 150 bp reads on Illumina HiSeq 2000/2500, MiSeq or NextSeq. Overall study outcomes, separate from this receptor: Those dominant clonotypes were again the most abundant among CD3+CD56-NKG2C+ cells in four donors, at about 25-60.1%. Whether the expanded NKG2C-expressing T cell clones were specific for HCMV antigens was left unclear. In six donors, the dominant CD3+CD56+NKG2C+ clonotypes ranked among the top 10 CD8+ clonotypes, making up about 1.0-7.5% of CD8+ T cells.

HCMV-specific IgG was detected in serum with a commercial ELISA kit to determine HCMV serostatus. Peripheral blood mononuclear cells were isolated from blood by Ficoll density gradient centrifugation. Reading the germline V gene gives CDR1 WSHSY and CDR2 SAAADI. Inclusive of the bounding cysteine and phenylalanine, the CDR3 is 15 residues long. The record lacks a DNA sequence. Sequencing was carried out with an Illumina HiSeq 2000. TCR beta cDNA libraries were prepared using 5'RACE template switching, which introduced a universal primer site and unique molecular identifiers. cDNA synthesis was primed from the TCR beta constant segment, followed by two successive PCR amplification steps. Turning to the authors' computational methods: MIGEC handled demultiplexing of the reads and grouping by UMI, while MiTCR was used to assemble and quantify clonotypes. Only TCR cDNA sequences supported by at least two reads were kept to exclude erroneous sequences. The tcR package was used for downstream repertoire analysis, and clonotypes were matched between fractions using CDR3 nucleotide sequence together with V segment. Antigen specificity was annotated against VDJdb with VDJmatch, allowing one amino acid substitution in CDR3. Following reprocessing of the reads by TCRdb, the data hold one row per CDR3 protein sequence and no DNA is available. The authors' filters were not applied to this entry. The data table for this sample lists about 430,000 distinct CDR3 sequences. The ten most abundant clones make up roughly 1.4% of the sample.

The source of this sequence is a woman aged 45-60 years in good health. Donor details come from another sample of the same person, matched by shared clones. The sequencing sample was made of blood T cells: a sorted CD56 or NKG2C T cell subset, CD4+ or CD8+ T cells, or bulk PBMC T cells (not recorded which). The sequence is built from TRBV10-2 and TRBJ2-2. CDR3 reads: CASSASRLNTGELFF.